This is a list of T cell receptor beta chains from one sample in a study of blood T cells in healthy people across ages. TCRdb re-called the 5' RACE reads with MiXCR, one entry per CDR3 protein. The sample carries hundreds of thousands of distinct CDR3 sequences, roughly 32% recorded once. Sequenced: blood. The origin of the receptors is a woman of 80 years or more in good health. The CDR3 runs from the conserved cysteine through the conserved F or W. Each record gives: V gene, J gene, CDR3 protein.

>TRBV20-1|TRBJ1-5
CSASAGRGDSNQPQHF
>TRBV11-1|TRBJ2-5
CASSSSLSAGGQETQYF
>TRBV7-9|TRBJ2-5
CASSLVGLGETQYF
>TRBV7-2|TRBJ2-1
CASRAGRSSYNEQFF
>TRBV4-3|TRBJ2-3
CASSPVSGAADTQYF
>TRBV20-1|TRBJ2-3
CSARDWTGNRDTQYF
>TRBV6-6|TRBJ1-1
CASRVYLGDTEAFF
>TRBV4-3|TRBJ1-3
CASSQVSRVFGNTIYF
>TRBV18|TRBJ2-7
CASSPPGLAPTYEQYF
>TRBV5-4|TRBJ2-5
CASSLFFGGQGVEETQYF
>TRBV30|TRBJ1-4
CAWSVTGTEKLFF
>TRBV12-3/TRBV12-4|TRBJ2-3
CASSPLSDTQYF
>TRBV13|TRBJ2-2
CASSSEGRGKAGELFF
>TRBV10-3|TRBJ1-2
CAISGEGGYGYTF
>TRBV6-2/TRBV6-3|TRBJ2-1
CASSWGQGIRNEQFF
>TRBV6-2/TRBV6-3|TRBJ1-1
CASSYSQGTGTMNTEAFF
>TRBV7-2|TRBJ2-1
CASSRSEMEAQFF
>TRBV20-1|TRBJ2-7
CSARDPSGTRVYEQYF
>TRBV20-1|TRBJ2-1
CSARDIFGLAGSEYNEQFF
>TRBV2|TRBJ2-3
CASTPLFSTDTQYF
>TRBV20-1|TRBJ2-7
CSARPQLSNEQYF
>TRBV20-1|TRBJ2-3
CSASAGFRTDTQYF
>TRBV9|TRBJ2-1
CASSAVGHPSSYNEQFF
>TRBV9|TRBJ2-1
CASSRRTSGGEDEQFF
>TRBV11-2|TRBJ2-1
CASSLWRGGAYNEQFF
>TRBV5-1|TRBJ2-2
CASSLDLAGGTGELFF
>TRBV10-3|TRBJ2-7
CAISPLASSYEQYF
>TRBV6-5|TRBJ1-2
CASGPIYGDYGYTF
>TRBV4-3|TRBJ1-5
CASSQVQGRQPQHF
>TRBV14|TRBJ2-1
CASSQCGEQFF
>TRBV7-3|TRBJ2-1
CASSLHGGGSYNEQFF
>TRBV20-1|TRBJ2-5
CGARLGRSLGDQYF
>TRBV7-2|TRBJ2-3
CASSRTTPNTQYF
>TRBV6-6|TRBJ1-1
CASSYDRAEAFF
>TRBV7-2|TRBJ2-7
CASSSPGTRNEQYF
>TRBV5-1|TRBJ2-3
CASSLEDRADTQYF
>TRBV6-2/TRBV6-3|TRBJ2-5
CASSRGAPGTQYF
>TRBV10-3|TRBJ1-1
CAISVEPGSPTEAFF
>TRBV5-1|TRBJ2-3
CASSTGQGIDTQYF
>TRBV20-1|TRBJ2-3
CSAQDSGAPVADTQYF
>TRBV7-2|TRBJ2-7
CASSLQGVLNEQYF